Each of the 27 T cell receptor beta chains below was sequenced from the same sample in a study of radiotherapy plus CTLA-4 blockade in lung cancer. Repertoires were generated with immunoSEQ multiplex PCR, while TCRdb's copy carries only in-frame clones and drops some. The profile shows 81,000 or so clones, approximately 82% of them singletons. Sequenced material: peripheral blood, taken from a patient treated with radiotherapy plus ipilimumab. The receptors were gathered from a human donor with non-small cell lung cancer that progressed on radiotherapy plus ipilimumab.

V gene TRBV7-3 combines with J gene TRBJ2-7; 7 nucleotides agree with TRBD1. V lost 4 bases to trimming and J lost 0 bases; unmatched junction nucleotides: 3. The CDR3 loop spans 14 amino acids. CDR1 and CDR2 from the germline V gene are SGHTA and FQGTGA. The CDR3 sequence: CASSSGQSSYEQYF. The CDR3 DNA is TGTGCCAGCAGCTCGGGACAGAGCTCCTACGAGCAGTACTTC. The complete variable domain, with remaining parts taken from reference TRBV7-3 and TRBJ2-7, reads GAGVSQTPSNKVTEKGKYVELRCDPISGHTALYWYRQSLGQGPEFLIYFQGTGAADDSGLPNDRFFAVRPEGSVSTLKIQRTERGDSAVYLCASSSGQSSYEQYFGPGTRLTVT.

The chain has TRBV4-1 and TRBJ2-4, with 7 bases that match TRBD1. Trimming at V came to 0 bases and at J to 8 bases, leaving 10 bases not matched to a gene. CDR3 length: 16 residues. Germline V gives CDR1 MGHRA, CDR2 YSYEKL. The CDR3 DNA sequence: TGCGCCAGCAGCCAAGAGGGTTGGAGACAGGGTTACATTCAGTACTTC. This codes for CASSQEGWRQGYIQYF.

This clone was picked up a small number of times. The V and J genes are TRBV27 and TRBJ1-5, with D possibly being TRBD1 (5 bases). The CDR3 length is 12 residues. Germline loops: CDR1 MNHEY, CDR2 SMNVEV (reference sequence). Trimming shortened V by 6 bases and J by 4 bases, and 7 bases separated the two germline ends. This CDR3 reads CASRGGNQPQHF. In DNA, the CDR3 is TGTGCCAGCAGGGGGGGGAATCAGCCCCAGCATTTT.

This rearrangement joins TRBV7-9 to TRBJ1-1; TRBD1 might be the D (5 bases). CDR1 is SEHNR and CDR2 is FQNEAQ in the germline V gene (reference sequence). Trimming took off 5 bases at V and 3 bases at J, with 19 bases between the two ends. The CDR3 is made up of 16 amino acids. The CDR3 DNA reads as TGTGCCAGCAGCCGCCGGAGGGGCAGTGGGTACACTGAAGCTTTCTTT. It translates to CASSRRRGSGYTEAFF.

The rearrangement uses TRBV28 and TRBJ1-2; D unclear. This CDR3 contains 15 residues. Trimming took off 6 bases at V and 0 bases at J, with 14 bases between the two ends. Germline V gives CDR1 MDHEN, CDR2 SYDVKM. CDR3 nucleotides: TGTGCCAGCAGCAGTAGAGCCAGAGCTAACTATGGCTACACCTTC. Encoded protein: CASSSRARANYGYTF.

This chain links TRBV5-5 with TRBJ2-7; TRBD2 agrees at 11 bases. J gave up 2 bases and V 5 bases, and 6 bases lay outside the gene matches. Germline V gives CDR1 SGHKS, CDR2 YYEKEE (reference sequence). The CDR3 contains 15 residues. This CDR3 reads CASSSGTSGPYEQYF. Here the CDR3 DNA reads TGTGCCAGCAGTTCAGGGACTAGCGGCCCCTACGAGCAGTACTTC.

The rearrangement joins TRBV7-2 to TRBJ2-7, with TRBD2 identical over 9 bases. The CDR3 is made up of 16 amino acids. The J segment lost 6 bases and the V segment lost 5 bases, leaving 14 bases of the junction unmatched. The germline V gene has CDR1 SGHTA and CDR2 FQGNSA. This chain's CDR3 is CASSTIGGGRAPEQYF. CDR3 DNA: TGTGCCAGCAGCACAATAGGAGGCGGGAGGGCCCCCGAGCAGTACTTC.

This CDR3 reads CASSVALTGGSEAFF. DNA for the CDR3: TGTGCCAGCAGCGTAGCTCTTACAGGGGGTTCTGAAGCTTTCTTT. The chain joins TRBV9 to TRBJ1-1; TRBD1 matches at 8 bases. The CDR3 sequence is 15 residues long. Unmatched junction bases numbered 7, after V lost 0 bases and J lost 6 bases. Germline lookup yields CDR1 SGDLS and CDR2 YYNGEE.

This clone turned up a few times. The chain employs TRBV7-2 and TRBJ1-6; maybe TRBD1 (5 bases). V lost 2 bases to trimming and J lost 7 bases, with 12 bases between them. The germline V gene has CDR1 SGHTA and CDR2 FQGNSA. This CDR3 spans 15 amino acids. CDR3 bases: TGTGCCAGCAGCTTACAGGGATCGCAAAATTCACCCCTCCACTTT. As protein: CASSLQGSQNSPLHF. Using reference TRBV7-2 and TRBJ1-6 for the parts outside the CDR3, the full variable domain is GAGVSQSPSNKVTEKGKDVELRCDPISGHTALYWYRQSLGQGLEFLIYFQGNSAPDKSGLPSDRFSAERTGGSVSTLTIQRTQQEDSAVYLCASSLQGSQNSPLHFGNGTRLTVT.

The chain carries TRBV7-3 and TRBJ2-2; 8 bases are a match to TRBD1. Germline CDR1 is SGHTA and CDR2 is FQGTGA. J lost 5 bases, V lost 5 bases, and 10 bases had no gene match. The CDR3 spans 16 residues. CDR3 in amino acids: CASSNPGGAGTGELFF. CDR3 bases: TGTGCCAGCAGCAACCCAGGGGGCGCGGGTACCGGGGAGCTGTTTTTT. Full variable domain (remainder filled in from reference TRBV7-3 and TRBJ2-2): GAGVSQTPSNKVTEKGKYVELRCDPISGHTALYWYRQSLGQGPEFLIYFQGTGAADDSGLPNDRFFAVRPEGSVSTLKIQRTERGDSAVYLCASSNPGGAGTGELFFGEGSRLTVL.

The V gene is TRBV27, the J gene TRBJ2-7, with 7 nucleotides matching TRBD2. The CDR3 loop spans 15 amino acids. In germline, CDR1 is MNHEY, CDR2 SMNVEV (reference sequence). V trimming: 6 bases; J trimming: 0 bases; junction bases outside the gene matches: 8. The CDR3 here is CASSRPSGNSYEQYF. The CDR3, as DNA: TGTGCCAGCAGCCGTCCTAGCGGAAACTCCTACGAGCAGTACTTC.

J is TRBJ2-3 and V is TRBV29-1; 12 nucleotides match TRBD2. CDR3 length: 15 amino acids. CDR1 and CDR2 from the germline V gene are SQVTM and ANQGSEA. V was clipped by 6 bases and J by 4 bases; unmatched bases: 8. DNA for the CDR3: TGCAGCGTCGCAGAGACTAGCGGGAGTGCAGATACGCAGTATTTT. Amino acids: CSVAETSGSADTQYF.

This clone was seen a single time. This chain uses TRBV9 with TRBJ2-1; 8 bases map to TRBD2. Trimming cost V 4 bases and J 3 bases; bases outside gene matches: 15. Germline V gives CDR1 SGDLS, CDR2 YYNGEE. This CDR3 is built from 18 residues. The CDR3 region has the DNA TGTGCCAGCAGCCCCTGGGGGGGAGTCGGGACTAGCTACAATGAGCAGTTCTTC. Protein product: CASSPWGGVGTSYNEQFF.

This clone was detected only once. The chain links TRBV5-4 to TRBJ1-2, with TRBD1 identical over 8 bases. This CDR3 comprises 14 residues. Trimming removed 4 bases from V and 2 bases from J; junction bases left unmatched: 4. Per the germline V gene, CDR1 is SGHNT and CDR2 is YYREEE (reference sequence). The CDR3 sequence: CASSPDRVNYGYTF. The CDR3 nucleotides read TGTGCCAGCAGCCCGGACAGGGTAAACTATGGCTACACCTTC.

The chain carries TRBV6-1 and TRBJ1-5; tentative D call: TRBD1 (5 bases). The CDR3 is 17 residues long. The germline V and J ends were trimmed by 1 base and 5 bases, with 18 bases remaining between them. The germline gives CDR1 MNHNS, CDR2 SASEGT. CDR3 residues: CASSEGGGRANYQPQHF. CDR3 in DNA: TGTGCCAGCAGTGAAGGGGGCGGCAGGGCCAATTATCAGCCCCAGCATTTT.

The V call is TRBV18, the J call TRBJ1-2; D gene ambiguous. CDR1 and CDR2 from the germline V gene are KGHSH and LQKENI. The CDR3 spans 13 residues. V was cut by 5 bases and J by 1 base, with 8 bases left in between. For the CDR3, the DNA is TGTGCCAGCTCAGAGACCAGTAACTATGGCTACACCTTC. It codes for CASSETSNYGYTF.

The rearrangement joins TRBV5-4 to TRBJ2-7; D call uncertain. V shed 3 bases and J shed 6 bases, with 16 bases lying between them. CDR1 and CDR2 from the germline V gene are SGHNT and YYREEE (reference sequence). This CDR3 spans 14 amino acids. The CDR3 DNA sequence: TGTGCCAGCAGCTCAACCGAAATTCTAGGCGAGCAGTACTTC. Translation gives CASSSTEILGEQYF. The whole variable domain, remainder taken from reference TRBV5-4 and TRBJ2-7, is ETGVTQSPTHLIKTRGQQVTLRCSSQSGHNTVSWYQQALGQGPQFIFQYYREEENGRGNFPPRFSGLQFPNYSSELNVNALELDDSALYLCASSSTEILGEQYFGPGTRLTVT.

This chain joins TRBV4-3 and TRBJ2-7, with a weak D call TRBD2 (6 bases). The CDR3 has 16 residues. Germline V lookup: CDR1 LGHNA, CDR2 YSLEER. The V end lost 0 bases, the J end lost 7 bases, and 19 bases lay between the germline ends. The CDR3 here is CASSQDLGTSGGEQYF. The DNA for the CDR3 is TGCGCCAGCAGCCAAGATTTAGGAACCTCCGGGGGAGAGCAGTACTTC.

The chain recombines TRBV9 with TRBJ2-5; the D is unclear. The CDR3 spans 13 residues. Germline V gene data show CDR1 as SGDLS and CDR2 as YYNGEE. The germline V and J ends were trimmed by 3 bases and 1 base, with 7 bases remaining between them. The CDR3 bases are TGTGCCAGCAGCGACACTCCCCAAGAGACCCAGTACTTC. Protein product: CASSDTPQETQYF.

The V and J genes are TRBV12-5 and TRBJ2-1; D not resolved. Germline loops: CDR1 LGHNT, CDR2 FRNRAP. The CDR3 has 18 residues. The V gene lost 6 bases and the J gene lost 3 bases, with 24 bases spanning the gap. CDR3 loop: CASGLLVAPRANYNEQFF. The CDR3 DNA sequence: TGTGCTAGTGGGCTCCTTGTGGCCCCCCGAGCGAACTACAATGAGCAGTTCTTC.

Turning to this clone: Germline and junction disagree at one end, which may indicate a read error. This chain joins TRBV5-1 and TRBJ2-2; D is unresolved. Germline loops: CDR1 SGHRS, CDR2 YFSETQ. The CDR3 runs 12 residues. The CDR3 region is CASRLDTGELFF. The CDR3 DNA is TGCGCCAGCAGGTTGGACACCGGGGAGCTGTTTTTT.

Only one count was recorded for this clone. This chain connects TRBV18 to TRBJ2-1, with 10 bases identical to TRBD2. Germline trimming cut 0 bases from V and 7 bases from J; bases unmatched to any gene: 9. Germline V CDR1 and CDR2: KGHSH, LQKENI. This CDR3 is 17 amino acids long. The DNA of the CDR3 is TGTGCCAGCTCACCACCCCTAAGCGGGGGGGCAAGGAATGAGCAGTTCTTC. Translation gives CASSPPLSGGARNEQFF.

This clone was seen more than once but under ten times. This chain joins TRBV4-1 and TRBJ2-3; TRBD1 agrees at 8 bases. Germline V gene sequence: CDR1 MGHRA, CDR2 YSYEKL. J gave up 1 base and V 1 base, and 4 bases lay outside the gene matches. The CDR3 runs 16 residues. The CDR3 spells CASSQGTTGGTDTQYF. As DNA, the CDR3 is TGCGCCAGCAGCCAAGGAACGACAGGGGGCACAGATACGCAGTATTTT.

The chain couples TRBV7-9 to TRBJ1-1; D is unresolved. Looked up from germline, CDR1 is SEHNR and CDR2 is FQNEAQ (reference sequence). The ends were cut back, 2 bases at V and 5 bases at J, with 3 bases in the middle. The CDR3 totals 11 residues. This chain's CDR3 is CASSLLTEAFF. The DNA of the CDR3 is TGTGCCAGCAGCTTACTAACTGAAGCTTTCTTT.

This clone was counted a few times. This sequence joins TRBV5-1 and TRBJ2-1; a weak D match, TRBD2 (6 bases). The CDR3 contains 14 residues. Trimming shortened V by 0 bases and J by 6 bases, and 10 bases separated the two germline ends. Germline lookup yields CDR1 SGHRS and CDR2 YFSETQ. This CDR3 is CASSLDMEGNEQFF. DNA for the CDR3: TGCGCCAGCAGCTTGGATATGGAGGGCAATGAGCAGTTCTTC.

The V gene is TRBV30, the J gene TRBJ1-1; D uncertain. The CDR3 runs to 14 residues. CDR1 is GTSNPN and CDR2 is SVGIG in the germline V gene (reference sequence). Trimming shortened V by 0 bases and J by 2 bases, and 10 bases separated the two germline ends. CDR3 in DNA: TGTGCCTGGAGTGTACGGACGGTTAACACTGAAGCTTTCTTT. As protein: CAWSVRTVNTEAFF. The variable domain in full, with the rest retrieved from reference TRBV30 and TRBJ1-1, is SQTIHQWPATLVQPVGSPLSLECTVEGTSNPNLYWYRQAAGRGLQLLFYSVGIGQISSEVPQNLSASRPQDRQFILSSKKLLLSDSGFYLCAWSVRTVNTEAFFGQGTRLTVV.

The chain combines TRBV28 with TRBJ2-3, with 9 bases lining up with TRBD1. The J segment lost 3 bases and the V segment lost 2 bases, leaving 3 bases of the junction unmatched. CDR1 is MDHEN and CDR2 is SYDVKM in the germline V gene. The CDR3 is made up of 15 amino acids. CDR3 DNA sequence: TGTGCCAGCAGTTTAACGGGACAGGGTACAGATACGCAGTATTTT. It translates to CASSLTGQGTDTQYF.